Below, 17 T cell receptor beta chains from the same sample are listed, as sequenced in a study of T cells in localized non-small cell lung cancer. Profiling relied on immunoSEQ multiplex PCR, and the TCRdb table lists in-frame clones only, not all of them. The table records around 1,100 clones, roughly 21% of them present only once. The starting material was normal lung tissue next to the tumor, obtained before any cancer treatment. The receptors were sampled from a male donor at least 60 years old with stage II lung adenocarcinoma.

The CDR3 nucleotides read TGCGCCAGCAGCTTAGGACTGGGGAACACTGAAGCTTTCTTT. Protein sequence: CASSLGLGNTEAFF. The chain joins TRBV5-1 to TRBJ1-1; D remains ambiguous. V was cut by 2 bases and J by 1 base, with 9 bases left in between. In germline, CDR1 is SGHRS, CDR2 YFSETQ. The CDR3 extends over 14 amino acids.

J is TRBJ2-1 and V is TRBV19; 10 bases map to TRBD2. CDR1 LNHDA and CDR2 SQIVND come from the germline V gene (reference sequence). V shed 3 bases, J shed 3 bases, and the junction held 5 bases outside the gene matches. The CDR3 contains 16 residues. CDR3 nucleotide sequence: TGTGCCAGTAGTATGCCGGGACTAGCGTTCTACAATGAGCAGTTCTTC. Its translation is CASSMPGLAFYNEQFF.

This clone came up a few times. V usage is TRBV9 and J usage is TRBJ2-2; possibly TRBD2 for D (6 bases). Germline V lookup: CDR1 SGDLS, CDR2 YYNGEE. The CDR3 contains 15 residues. The germline V and J ends were trimmed by 5 bases and 3 bases, with 14 bases remaining between them. The CDR3 reads CASSEAGRDTGELFF. For the CDR3, the DNA is TGTGCCAGCAGTGAAGCGGGCAGGGACACCGGGGAGCTGTTTTTT.

The chain combines TRBV6-8 with TRBJ2-2; tentatively, D is TRBD2 (6 bases). Trimming left V 10 bases short and J 1 base short, with 10 bases between. The CDR3 is 13 residues long. Germline V gene sequence: CDR1 MNHGY, CDR2 SAAAGT. The CDR3 loop is CATEGGNTGELFF. The DNA for the CDR3 is TGTGCCACAGAGGGAGGGAACACCGGGGAGCTGTTTTTT.

This clone has more than one count but fewer than ten. The rearrangement joins TRBV9 to TRBJ1-2; the D is unclear. V lost 4 bases, J lost 4 bases, and 11 bases lay in between. The germline CDR1 and CDR2 sequences are SGDLS and YYNGEE. The CDR3 sequence is 13 residues long. CDR3 sequence reads: CASSLEGPYGYTF. The CDR3 DNA is TGTGCCAGCAGCTTAGAGGGTCCCTATGGCTACACCTTC.

There are a few counts of this clone. This rearrangement joins TRBV6-7 to TRBJ2-2; the D is unclear. TRBV6-7 is an open reading frame whose function is uncertain. With 0 bases removed from V and 7 bases from J, the gap between germline ends came to 6 bases. There are 13 residues in the CDR3. The CDR3 DNA reads TGTGCCAGCAGTTACTCGCTCCACGGGGAGCTGTTTTTT. It yields the protein CASSYSLHGELFF.

The J gene is TRBJ2-5, the V gene TRBV6-8; D is perhaps TRBD1 (7 bases). Trimming removed 5 bases from V and 7 bases from J, with 23 bases in between. Germline values: CDR1 MNHGY, CDR2 SAAAGT. This CDR3 contains 16 residues. CDR3 in amino acids: CASSESIGGGDRTQYF. In nucleotides, the CDR3 is TGTGCCAGCAGTGAGTCTATAGGAGGCGGGGACAGGACCCAGTACTTC.

This clone has just a few counts. The chain recombines TRBV4-1 with TRBJ1-1; D may be TRBD1 (5 bases). The CDR3 contains 20 residues. Trimming cost V 0 bases and J 1 base, with 24 bases left between them. Germline CDR1 is MGHRA and CDR2 is YSYEKL. The CDR3 loop reads CASSQEGVIFLAGTNTEAFF. In nucleotides, the CDR3 is TGCGCCAGCAGCCAAGAAGGTGTTATCTTCTTGGCAGGGACGAACACTGAAGCTTTCTTT.

By share, this clone counts as medium-sized (0.01 to 0.1%). The junction departs from the called germline gene at one end, perhaps through a read error. CDR3 bases: TGTGCCATCAGTTCGGACAGAACGTTCACCGGGGAGCTGTTTTTT. It translates to CAISSDRTFTGELFF. V gene TRBV6-8 combines with J gene TRBJ2-2; D is perhaps TRBD1 (6 bases). This CDR3 contains 15 residues. Per germline, CDR1 MNHGY and CDR2 SAAAGT.

The rearrangement links TRBV25-1 to TRBJ2-1; TRBD1 matches 9 bases. V trimming: 4 bases; J trimming: 0 bases; junction bases outside the gene matches: 1. Per germline, CDR1 MGHDK and CDR2 SYGVNS. The CDR3 spans 15 residues. The CDR3 protein is CASSATGGSYNEQFF. The CDR3 DNA reads as TGTGCCAGCAGTGCGACAGGGGGCTCCTACAATGAGCAGTTCTTC.

There are a few counts of this clone. The V gene is TRBV6-8, the J gene TRBJ2-3; 10 bases map to TRBD1. J gave up 2 bases and V 8 bases, and 4 bases lay outside the gene matches. Germline CDR1 is MNHGY and CDR2 is SAAAGT. The CDR3 runs to 14 residues. As DNA, the CDR3 is TGTGCCAGCCTCGACAGGGGGCTCACAGATACGCAGTATTTT. Protein product: CASLDRGLTDTQYF.

In its sample, this clone ranks as large. The chain uses TRBV9 and TRBJ2-5; TRBD2 agrees at 8 bases. V was clipped by 3 bases and J by 0 bases; unmatched bases: 13. CDR3 length: 18 amino acids. Germline CDR1 and CDR2: SGDLS and YYNGEE. This CDR3 is CASSAIDDGGVYQETQYF. The CDR3 DNA sequence: TGTGCCAGCAGCGCAATCGATGACGGGGGGGTATACCAAGAGACCCAGTACTTC.

Within the sample, this clone is large. This rearrangement joins TRBV25-1 to TRBJ1-2; weak D call: TRBD1 (6 bases). V gave up 7 bases and J gave up 4 bases, with 16 bases separating them. Germline assignment: CDR1 MGHDK and CDR2 SYGVNS. The CDR3 spans 14 residues. The CDR3 DNA is TGTGCCAGCACCTCGGAGGGGGTCGCCTATGGCTACACCTTC. It codes for CASTSEGVAYGYTF.

By frequency in the sample, this clone is large. This chain uses TRBV4-1 with TRBJ1-1; D is perhaps TRBD1 (6 bases). The CDR3 is 17 amino acids. Germline CDR1 is MGHRA and CDR2 is YSYEKL. Trimming left V 4 bases short and J 5 bases short, with 23 bases between. The CDR3 DNA follows: TGCGCCAGCAGCCGAACACCTAGGGGGGGCAGAGGGACTGAAGCTTTCTTT. It is translated as CASSRTPRGGRGTEAFF.

J is TRBJ2-7 and V is TRBV5-1; D might be TRBD2 (5 bases). Germline values: CDR1 SGHRS, CDR2 YFSETQ. The CDR3 contains 15 residues. Trimming removed 0 bases from V and 2 bases from J, with 12 bases in between. The CDR3, as DNA: TGCGCCAGCAGCTTGGAAACCGGGATGACCTACGAGCAGTACTTC. Its protein is CASSLETGMTYEQYF.

The rearrangement uses TRBV10-3 and TRBJ1-1; no firm D call. Trimming cost V 0 bases and J 1 base, with 6 bases left between them. Germline loops: CDR1 ENHRY, CDR2 SYGVKD. The CDR3 is made up of 14 amino acids. CDR3 protein: CAISESAENTEAFF. As DNA, the CDR3 is TGTGCCATCAGTGAGTCGGCAGAGAACACTGAAGCTTTCTTT.

This clone showed up just a few times. The rearrangement uses TRBV6-8 and TRBJ2-3; D may be TRBD1 or TRBD2 (5 bases each). The germline V gene has CDR1 MNHGY and CDR2 SAAAGT. The CDR3 totals 14 residues. V lost 7 bases and J lost 4, with 15 bases in between. CDR3 coding DNA: TGTGCCAGCACCCGGGGCCTAGAGGCAGATACGCAGTATTTT. Protein: CASTRGLEADTQYF.